This TCR beta chain was profiled in a study of cytomegalovirus exposure and HLA in healthy donors. Primers included in the PCR were 60 Vbeta and 13 Jbeta primers. Sequencing was performed with immunoSEQ multiplex PCR; in TCRdb, only in-frame clones are kept and a portion is missing. Of 150,000 to 200,000 clones listed, over 60% are singletons. CDR1 LNHDA and CDR2 SQIVND come from the germline V gene (reference sequence). Trimming took 5 bases from V and 4 from J, leaving 12 bases between them. The CDR3 sequence is 14 residues long. J is TRBJ2-1 and V is TRBV19; D is possibly TRBD1 (5 bases). The receptor was isolated from a woman in her forties in good health and CMV-seronegative. Input material: PBMCs. The CDR3 reads CASSYATAYNEQFF. The CDR3 DNA follows: TGTGCCAGTAGTTATGCGACAGCTTACAATGAGCAGTTCTTC.